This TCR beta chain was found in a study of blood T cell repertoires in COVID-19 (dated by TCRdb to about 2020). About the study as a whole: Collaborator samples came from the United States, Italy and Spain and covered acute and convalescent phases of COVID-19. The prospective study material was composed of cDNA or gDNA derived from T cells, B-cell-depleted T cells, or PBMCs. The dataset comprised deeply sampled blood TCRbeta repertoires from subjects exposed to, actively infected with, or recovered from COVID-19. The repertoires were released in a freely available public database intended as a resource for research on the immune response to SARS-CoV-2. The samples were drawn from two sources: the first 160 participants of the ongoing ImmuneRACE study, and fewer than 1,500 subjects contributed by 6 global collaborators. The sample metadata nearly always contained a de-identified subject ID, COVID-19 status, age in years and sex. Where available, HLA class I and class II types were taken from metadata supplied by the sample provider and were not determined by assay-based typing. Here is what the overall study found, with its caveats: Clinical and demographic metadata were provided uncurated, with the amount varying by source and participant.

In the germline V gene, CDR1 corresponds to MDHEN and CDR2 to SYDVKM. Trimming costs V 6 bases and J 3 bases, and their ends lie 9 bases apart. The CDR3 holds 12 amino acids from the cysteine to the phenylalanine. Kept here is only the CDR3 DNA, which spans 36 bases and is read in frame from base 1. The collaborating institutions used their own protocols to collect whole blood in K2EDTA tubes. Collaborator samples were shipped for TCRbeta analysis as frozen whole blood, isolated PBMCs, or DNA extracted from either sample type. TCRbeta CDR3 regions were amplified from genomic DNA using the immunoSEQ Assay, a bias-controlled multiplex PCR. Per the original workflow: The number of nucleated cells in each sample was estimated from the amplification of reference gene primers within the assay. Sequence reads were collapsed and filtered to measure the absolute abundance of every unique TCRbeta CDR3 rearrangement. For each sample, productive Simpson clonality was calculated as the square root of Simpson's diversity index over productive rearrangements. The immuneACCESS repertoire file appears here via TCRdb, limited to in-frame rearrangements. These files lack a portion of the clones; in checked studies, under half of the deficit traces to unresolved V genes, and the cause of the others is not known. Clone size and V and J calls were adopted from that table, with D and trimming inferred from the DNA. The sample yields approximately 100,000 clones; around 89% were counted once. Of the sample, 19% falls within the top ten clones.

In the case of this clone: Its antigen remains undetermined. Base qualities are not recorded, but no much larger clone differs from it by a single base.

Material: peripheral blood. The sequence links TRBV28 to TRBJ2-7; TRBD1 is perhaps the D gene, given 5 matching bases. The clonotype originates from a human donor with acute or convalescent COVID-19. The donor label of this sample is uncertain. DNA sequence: TGTGCCAGCAGCCTCAGGGTCTACGAGCAGTACTTC. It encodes CASSLRVYEQYF.